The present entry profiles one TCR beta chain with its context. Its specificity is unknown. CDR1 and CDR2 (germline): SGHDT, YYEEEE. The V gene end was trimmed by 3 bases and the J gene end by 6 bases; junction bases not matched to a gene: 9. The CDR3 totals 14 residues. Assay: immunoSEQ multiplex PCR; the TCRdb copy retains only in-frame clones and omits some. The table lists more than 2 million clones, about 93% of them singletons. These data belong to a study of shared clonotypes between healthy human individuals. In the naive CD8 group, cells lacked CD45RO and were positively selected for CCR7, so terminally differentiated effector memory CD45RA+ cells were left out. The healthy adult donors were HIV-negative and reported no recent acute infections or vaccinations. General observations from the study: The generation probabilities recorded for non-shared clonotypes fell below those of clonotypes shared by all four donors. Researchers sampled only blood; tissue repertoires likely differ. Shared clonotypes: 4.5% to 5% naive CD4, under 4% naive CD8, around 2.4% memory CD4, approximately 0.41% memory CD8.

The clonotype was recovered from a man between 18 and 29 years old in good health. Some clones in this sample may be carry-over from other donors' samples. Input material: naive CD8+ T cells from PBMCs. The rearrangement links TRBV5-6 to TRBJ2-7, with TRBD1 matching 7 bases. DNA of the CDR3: TGTGCCAGCAGCTGGGGGACAGCCACCTTCGAGCAGTACTTC. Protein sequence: CASSWGTATFEQYF.